Presented here are 2 T cell receptor beta chains from one specimen sequenced in a study of OX40 agonist ivuxolimab in advanced cancers. The protocol was immunoSEQ multiplex PCR, while the TCRdb copy is restricted to in-frame clones and leaves out a portion. This table holds 33,000 or so clones, more than 75% found once. This specimen consisted of CD4+ or CD8+ T cells sorted from blood, obtained in a trial of the OX40 agonist ivuxolimab. The source of these receptors is an adult with an advanced solid tumor such as melanoma, head and neck, liver or kidney cancer.

V gene TRBV27 combines with J gene TRBJ2-5; perhaps D is TRBD1 or TRBD2 (5 bases each). The DNA end is a closer match to TRBJ2-7, so the J assignment may be wrong. CDR1 MNHEY and CDR2 SMNVEV come from the germline V gene (reference sequence). This CDR3 has 13 residues. DNA of the CDR3: TGTGCCAGCAGTTTATTTAGGGACGGCGAGCAGTACTTC. Residues: CASSLFRDGEQYF.

In this sample, this clone turned up once. The chain couples TRBV10-3 to TRBJ2-1, with 8 bases matching TRBD1. J was trimmed by 6 bases and V by 7 bases; bases with no gene match: 8. There are 14 residues in the CDR3. Germline V gene sequence: CDR1 ENHRY, CDR2 SYGVKD. The CDR3 nucleotides read TGTGCCATCAACCAAGGACAGGGCGGCAATGAGCAGTTCTTC. Protein product: CAINQGQGGNEQFF.